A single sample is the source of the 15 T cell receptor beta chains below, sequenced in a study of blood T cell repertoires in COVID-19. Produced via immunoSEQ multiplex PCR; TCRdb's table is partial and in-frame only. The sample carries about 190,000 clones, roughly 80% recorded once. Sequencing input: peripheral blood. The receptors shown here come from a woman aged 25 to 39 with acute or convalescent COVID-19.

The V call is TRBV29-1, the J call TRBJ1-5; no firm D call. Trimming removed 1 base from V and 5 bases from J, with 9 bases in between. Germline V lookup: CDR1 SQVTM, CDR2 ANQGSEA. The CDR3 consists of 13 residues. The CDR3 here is CSVEVNQDQPQHF. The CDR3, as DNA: TGCAGCGTTGAAGTTAACCAGGATCAGCCCCAGCATTTT.

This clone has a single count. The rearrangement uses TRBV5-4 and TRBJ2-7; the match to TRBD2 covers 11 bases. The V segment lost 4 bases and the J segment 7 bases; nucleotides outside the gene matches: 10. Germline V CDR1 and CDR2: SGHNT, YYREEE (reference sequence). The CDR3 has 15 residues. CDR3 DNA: TGTGCCAGCAGCGCCCCACTAGCGGGGGCCCCTGAGCAGTACTTC. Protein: CASSAPLAGAPEQYF.

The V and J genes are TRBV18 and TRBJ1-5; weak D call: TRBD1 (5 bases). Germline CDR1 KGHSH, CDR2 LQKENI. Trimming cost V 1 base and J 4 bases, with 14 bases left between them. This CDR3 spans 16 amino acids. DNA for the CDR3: TGTGCCAGCTCACCACGGGGGGTTATTAGTAATCAGCCCCAGCATTTT. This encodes CASSPRGVISNQPQHF.

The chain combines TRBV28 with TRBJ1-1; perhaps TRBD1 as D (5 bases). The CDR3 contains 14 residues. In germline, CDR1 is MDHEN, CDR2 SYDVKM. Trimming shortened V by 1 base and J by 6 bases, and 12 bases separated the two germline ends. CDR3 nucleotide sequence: TGTGCCAGCAGTTTATACTCAGGGCTGCCTGAAGCTTTCTTT. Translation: CASSLYSGLPEAFF.

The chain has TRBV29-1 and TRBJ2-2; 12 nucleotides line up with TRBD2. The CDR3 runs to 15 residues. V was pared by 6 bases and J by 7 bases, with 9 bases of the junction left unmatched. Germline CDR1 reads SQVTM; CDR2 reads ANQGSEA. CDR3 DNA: TGCAGCGTCCTCCTAGCGGGAGGGCCTTACGGGGAGCTGTTTTTT. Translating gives CSVLLAGGPYGELFF.

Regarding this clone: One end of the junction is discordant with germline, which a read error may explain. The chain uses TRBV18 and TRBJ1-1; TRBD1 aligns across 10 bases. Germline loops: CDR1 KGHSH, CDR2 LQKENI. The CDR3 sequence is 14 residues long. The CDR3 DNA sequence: TGTGCCAGCTCACCGGGACAGGGGAACGCTGAAGCTTTCTTT. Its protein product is CASSPGQGNAEAFF.

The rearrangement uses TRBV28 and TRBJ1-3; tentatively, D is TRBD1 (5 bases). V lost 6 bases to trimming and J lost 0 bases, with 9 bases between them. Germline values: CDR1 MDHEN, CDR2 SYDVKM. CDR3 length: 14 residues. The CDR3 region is CASSDSFSGNTIYF. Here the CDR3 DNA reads TGTGCCAGCAGCGACAGTTTCTCTGGAAACACCATATATTTT.

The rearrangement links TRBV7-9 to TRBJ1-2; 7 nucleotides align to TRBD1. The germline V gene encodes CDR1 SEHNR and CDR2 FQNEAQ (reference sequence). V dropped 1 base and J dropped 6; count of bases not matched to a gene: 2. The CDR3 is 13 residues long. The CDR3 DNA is TGTGCCAGCAGCTTAGTACAGGGGAATGGCTACACCTTC. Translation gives CASSLVQGNGYTF. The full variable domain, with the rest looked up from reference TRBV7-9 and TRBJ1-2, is DTGVSQNPRHKITKRGQNVTFRCDPISEHNRLYWYRQTLGQGPEFLTYFQNEAQLEKSRLLSDRFSAERPKGSFSTLEIQRTEQGDSAMYLCASSLVQGNGYTFGSGTRLTVV.

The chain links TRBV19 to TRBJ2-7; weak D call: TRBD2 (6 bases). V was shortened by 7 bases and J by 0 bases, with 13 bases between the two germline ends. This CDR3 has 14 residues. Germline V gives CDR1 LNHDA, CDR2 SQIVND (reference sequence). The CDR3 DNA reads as TGTGCCAGTACCCCCAGGAGGGGCTCCTACGAGCAGTACTTC. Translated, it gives CASTPRRGSYEQYF.

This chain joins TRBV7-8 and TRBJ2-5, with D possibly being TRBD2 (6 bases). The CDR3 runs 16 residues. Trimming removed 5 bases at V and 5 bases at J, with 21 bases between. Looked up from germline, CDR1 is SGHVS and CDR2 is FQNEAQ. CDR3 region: CASSPLTYAGSETQYF. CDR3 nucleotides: TGTGCCAGCAGCCCTCTGACCTACGCGGGGTCGGAGACCCAGTACTTC.

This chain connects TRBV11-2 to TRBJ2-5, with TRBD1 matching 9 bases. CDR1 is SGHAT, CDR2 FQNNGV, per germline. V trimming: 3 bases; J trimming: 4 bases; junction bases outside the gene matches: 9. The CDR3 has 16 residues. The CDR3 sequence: CASSFRTGDVGETQYF. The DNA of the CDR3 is TGTGCCAGCAGCTTCCGGACAGGGGACGTAGGAGAGACCCAGTACTTC. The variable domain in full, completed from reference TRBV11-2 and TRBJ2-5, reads EAGVAQSPRYKIIEKRQSVAFWCNPISGHATLYWYQQILGQGPKLLIQFQNNGVVDDSQLPKDRFSAERLKGVDSTLKIQPAKLEDSAVYLCASSFRTGDVGETQYFGPGTRLLVL.

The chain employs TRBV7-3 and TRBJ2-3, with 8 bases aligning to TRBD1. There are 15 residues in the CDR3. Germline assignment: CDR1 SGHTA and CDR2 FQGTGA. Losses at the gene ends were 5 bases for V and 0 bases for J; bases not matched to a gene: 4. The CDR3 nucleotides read TGTGCCAGCAGCCTTCAGGGGGCTAGCACAGATACGCAGTATTTT. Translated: CASSLQGASTDTQYF.

CDR3 amino acids: CASSSTSATYEQYF. CDR3 nucleotides: TGCGCCAGCAGCTCTACTAGCGCAACCTACGAGCAGTACTTC. The V and J genes are TRBV5-1 and TRBJ2-7; TRBD2 aligns across 7 bases. Trimming cost V 3 bases and J 2 bases; bases outside gene matches: 5. Per germline, CDR1 SGHRS and CDR2 YFSETQ. The CDR3 has 14 residues. Full variable domain (remainder filled in from reference TRBV5-1 and TRBJ2-7): KAGVTQTPRYLIKTRGQQVTLSCSPISGHRSVSWYQQTPGQGLQFLFEYFSETQRNKGNFPGRFSGRQFSNSRSEMNVSTLELGDSALYLCASSSTSATYEQYFGPGTRLTVT.

The CDR3 nucleotides are TGTGCCACCAGCAGAGATCGCAGGGGTTTTGACGAGCAGTACTTC. Residues: CATSRDRRGFDEQYF. V usage is TRBV15 and J usage is TRBJ2-7; D is perhaps TRBD1 (6 bases). Trimming took 0 bases from V and 5 from J, leaving 14 bases between them. CDR1 is LNHNV and CDR2 is YYDKDF in the germline V gene (reference sequence). This CDR3 region has 15 residues.

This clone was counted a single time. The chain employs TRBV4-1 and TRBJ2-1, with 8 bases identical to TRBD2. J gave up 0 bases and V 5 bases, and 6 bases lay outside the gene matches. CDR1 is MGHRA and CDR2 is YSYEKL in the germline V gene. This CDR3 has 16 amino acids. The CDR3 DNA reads TGCGCCAGCAGCTCTCGTCGGGGGGGCTCCTACAATGAGCAGTTCTTC. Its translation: CASSSRRGGSYNEQFF.